These T cell receptor beta chains were read from a single sample in a study of OX40 agonist ivuxolimab in advanced cancers. Only in-frame clones appear in the TCRdb table, and some are missing; sequencing was by immunoSEQ multiplex PCR. The sample includes tens of thousands of clones, around 87% seen only once; the top ten take about 4%. The specimen was CD4+ or CD8+ T cells sorted from blood, collected in a trial of the OX40 agonist ivuxolimab. The receptors originated from an adult with an advanced solid tumor such as melanoma, head and neck, liver or kidney cancer. The CDR3 runs from the conserved cysteine through the conserved F or W.

j_call v_call cdr3_aa
TRBJ1-6 TRBV5-6 CASSSFDRDSYNSPLHF
TRBJ2-3 TRBV5-1 CASRGTGGTDTQYF
TRBJ2-2 TRBV5-6 CASSLRLAGVLTGELFF
TRBJ2-5 TRBV5-6 CASSPLGRQETQYF
TRBJ1-5 TRBV9 CASSVWGNQPQHF
TRBJ2-1 TRBV19 CASRGTSGGEQFF
TRBJ1-2 TRBV7-6 CASSSSRTPNYGYTF
TRBJ2-2 TRBV29-1 CSVEDRAGANTGELFF
TRBJ2-4 TRBV18 CASSPPERLAKNIQYF
TRBJ2-3 TRBV21-1 CASSAGGGDTQYF
TRBJ1-5 TRBV2 CASSVSTGGDNQPQHF
TRBJ2-7 TRBV19 CASSIVSLSGAYPSYEQYF
TRBJ2-1 TRBV11-3 CASSLEERNEQFF
TRBJ2-1 TRBV5-1 CASSLAIYGRGRNNEQFF
TRBJ2-7 TRBV18 CASSPQYNQGGREQYF
TRBJ2-3 TRBV7-3 CASSRNIQGDTQYF
TRBJ2-6 TRBV27 CASSLIQGIGANVLTF
TRBJ1-3 TRBV5-1 CASSLVPAGLSGNTIYF
TRBJ1-5 TRBV7-2 CASSPYSNQPQHF
TRBJ2-3 TRBV10-3 CAINGERTDTQYF
TRBJ2-1 TRBV18 CASSPGEAAYNEQFF
TRBJ1-1 TRBV6-6 CASSYGEQVRAFF
TRBJ2-7 TRBV11-2 CASSPGQGIHEQYF
TRBJ1-5 TRBV7-2 CASSLAATSRQPQHF
TRBJ1-1 TRBV5-1 CASSRGQGASRVTEAFF
TRBJ2-1 TRBV9 CASSFSGVYNEQFF
TRBJ2-2 TRBV6-4 CASRKTGTGEYGELFF
TRBJ2-2 TRBV9 CASSVVASGRANTGELFF
TRBJ1-2 TRBV25-1 CASSALANLYGYTF
TRBJ2-5 TRBV7-7 CASSAVATETQYF
TRBJ1-2 TRBV30 CAWSVMGLYGYTF